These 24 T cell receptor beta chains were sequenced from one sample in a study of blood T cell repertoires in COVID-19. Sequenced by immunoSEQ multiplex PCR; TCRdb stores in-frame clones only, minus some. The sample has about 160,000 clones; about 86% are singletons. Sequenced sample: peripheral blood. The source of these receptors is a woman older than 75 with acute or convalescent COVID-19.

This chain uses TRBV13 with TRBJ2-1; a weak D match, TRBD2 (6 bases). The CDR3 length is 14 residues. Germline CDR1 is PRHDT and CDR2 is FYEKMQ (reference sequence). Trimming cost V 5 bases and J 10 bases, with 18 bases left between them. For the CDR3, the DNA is TGTGCCAGCAGCCCCCGGGACTCTTGGGGCGAGCAGTTCTTC. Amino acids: CASSPRDSWGEQFF.

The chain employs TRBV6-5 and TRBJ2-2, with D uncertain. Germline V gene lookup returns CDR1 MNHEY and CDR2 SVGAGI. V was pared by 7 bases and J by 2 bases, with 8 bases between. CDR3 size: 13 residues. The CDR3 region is CASIGTNTGELFF. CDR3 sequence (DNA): TGTGCCAGCATTGGCACCAACACCGGGGAGCTGTTTTTT.

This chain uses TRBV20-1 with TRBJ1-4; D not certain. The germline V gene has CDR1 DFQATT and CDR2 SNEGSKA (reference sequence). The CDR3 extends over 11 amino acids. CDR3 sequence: CSHEVDEKLFF. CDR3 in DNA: TGCAGCCATGAGGTTGATGAAAAACTGTTTTTT.

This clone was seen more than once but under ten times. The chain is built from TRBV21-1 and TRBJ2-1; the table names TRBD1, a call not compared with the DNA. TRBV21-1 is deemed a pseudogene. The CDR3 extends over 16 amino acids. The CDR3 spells CASSKGRGTGDNEQFF. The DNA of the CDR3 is TGTGCCAGCAGCAAAGGGAGGGGGACAGGAGACAATGAGCAGTTCTTC.

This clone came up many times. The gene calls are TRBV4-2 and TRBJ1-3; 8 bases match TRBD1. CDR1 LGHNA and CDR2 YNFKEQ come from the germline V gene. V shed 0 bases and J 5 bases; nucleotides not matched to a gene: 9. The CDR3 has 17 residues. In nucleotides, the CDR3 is TGTGCCAGCAGCCAAGATTGGACAGGGTCGGGGCGAAACACCATATATTTT. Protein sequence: CASSQDWTGSGRNTIYF.

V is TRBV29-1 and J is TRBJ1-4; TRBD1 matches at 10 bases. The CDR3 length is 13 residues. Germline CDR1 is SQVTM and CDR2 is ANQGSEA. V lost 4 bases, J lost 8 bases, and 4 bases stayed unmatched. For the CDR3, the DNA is TGCAGCGTTGGACAGGGGGCTGGGGAAAAACTGTTTTTT. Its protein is CSVGQGAGEKLFF.

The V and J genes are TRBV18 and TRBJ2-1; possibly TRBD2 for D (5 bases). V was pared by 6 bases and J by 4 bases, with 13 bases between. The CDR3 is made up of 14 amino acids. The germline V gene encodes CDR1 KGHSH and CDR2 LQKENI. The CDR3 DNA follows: TGTGCCAGCTCCCCTATCGAGGGTTACAATGAGCAGTTCTTC. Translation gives CASSPIEGYNEQFF.

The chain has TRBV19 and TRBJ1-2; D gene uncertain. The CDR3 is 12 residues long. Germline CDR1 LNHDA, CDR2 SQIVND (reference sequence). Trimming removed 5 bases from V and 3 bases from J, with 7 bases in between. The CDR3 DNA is TGTGCCAGTAGTTTCCAGGACTATGGCTACACCTTC. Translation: CASSFQDYGYTF.

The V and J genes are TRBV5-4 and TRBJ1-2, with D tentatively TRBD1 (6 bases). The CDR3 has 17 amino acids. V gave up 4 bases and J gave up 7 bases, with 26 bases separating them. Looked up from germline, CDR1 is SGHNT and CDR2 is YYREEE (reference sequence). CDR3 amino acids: CASSTPDSVVGSIGYTF. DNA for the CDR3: TGTGCCAGCAGCACCCCGGACAGCGTAGTAGGGTCTATTGGCTACACCTTC. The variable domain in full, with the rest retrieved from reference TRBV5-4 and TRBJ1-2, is ETGVTQSPTHLIKTRGQQVTLRCSSQSGHNTVSWYQQALGQGPQFIFQYYREEENGRGNFPPRFSGLQFPNYSSELNVNALELDDSALYLCASSTPDSVVGSIGYTFGSGTRLTVV.

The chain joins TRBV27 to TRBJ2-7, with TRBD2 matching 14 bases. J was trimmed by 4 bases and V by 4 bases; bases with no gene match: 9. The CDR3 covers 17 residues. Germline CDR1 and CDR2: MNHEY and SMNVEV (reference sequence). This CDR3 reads CASSSGLAGGLSYEQYF. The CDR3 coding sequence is TGTGCCAGCAGTTCTGGACTAGCGGGAGGCCTCTCTTACGAGCAGTACTTC.

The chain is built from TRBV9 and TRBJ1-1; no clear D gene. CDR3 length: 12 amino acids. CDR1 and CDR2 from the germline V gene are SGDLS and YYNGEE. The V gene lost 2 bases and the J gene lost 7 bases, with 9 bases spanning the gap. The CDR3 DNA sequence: TGTGCCAGCAGCGTCGACGGGGATGAAGCTTTCTTT. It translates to CASSVDGDEAFF.

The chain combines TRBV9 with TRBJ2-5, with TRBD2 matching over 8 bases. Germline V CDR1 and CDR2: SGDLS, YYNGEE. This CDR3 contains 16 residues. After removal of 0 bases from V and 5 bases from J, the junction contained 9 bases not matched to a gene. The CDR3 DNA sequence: TGTGCCAGCAGCGTAGGACCCGGGGGGGCCGCCGAGACCCAGTACTTC. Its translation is CASSVGPGGAAETQYF.

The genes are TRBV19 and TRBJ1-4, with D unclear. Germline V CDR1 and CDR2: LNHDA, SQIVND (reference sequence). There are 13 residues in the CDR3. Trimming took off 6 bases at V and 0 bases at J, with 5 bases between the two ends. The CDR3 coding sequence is TGTGCCAGTAGCTTTTCAACTAATGAAAAACTGTTTTTT. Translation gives CASSFSTNEKLFF. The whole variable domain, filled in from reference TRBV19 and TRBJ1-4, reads DGGITQSPKYLFRKEGQNVTLSCEQNLNHDAMYWYRQDPGQGLRLIYYSQIVNDFQKGDIAEGYSVSREKKESFPLTVTSAQKNPTAFYLCASSFSTNEKLFFGSGTQLSVL.

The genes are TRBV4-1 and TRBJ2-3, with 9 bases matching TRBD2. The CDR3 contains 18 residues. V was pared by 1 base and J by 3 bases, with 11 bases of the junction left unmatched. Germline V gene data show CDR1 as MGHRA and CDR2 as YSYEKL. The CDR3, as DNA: TGCGCCAGCAGCCAAGCCAACCAAGGACTAGCGCTTACAGATACGCAGTATTTT. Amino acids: CASSQANQGLALTDTQYF.

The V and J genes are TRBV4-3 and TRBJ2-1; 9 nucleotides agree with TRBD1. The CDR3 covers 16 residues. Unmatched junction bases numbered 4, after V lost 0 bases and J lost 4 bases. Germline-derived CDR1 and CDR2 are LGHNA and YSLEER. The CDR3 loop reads CASSQDQGQGYNEQFF. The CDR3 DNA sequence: TGCGCCAGCAGCCAAGATCAAGGACAGGGGTACAATGAGCAGTTCTTC.

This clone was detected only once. As DNA, the CDR3 is TGTGCCAGCAGCGTAGGAGGAGGGCAGGGTCAGCCCCAGCATTTT. It encodes CASSVGGGQGQPQHF. The chain joins TRBV9 to TRBJ1-5; possibly TRBD1 for D (5 bases). The germline gives CDR1 SGDLS, CDR2 YYNGEE. Trimming cost V 0 bases and J 6 bases, with 13 bases left between them. The CDR3 sequence is 15 residues long.

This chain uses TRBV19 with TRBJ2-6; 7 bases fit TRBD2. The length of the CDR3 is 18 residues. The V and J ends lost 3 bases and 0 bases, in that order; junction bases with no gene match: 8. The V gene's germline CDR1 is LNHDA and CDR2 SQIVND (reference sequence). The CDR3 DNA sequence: TGTGCCAGTAGTATGGTTGGCGGGAGACTCTCTGGGGCCAACGTCCTGACTTTC. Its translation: CASSMVGGRLSGANVLTF.

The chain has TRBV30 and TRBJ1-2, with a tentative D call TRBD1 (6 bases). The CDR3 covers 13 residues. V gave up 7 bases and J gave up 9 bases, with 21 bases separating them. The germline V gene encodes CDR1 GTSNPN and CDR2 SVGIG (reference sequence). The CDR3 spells CASSRDRPKSYTF. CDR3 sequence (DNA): TGTGCCTCTTCACGTGACAGGCCGAAGAGCTACACCTTC. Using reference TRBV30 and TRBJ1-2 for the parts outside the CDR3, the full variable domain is SQTIHQWPATLVQPVGSPLSLECTVEGTSNPNLYWYRQAAGRGLQLLFYSVGIGQISSEVPQNLSASRPQDRQFILSSKKLLLSDSGFYLCASSRDRPKSYTFGSGTRLTVV.

The CDR3: CASSFEGLGKFF. CDR3 nucleotides: TGTGCCAGCAGTTTTGAAGGACTAGGGAAGTTCTTC. The rearrangement uses TRBV28 and TRBJ2-1; 7 nucleotides agree with TRBD2. CDR3 length: 12 residues. The V and J ends lost 3 bases and 14 bases, in that order; junction bases with no gene match: 7. Germline lookup yields CDR1 MDHEN and CDR2 SYDVKM.

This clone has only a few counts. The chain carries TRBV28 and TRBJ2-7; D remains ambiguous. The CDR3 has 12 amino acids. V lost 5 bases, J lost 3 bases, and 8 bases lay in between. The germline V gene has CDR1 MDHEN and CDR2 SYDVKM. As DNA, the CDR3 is TGTGCCAGCAGTCGCTATAACTACGAGCAGTACTTC. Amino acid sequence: CASSRYNYEQYF.

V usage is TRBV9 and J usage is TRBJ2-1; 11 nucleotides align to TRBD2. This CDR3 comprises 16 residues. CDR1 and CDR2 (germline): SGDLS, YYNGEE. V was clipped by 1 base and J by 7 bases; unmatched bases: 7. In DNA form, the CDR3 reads TGTGCCAGCAGCGTAATGAGTAGCGGGGGGGATAATGAGCAGTTCTTC. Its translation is CASSVMSSGGDNEQFF.

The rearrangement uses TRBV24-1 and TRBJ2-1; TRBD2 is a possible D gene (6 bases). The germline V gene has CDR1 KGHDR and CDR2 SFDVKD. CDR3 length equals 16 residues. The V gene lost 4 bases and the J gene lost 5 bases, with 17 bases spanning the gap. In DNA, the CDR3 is TGTGCCACCAGTGACTCTTCCGCCGGGACTCACAATGAGCAGTTCTTC. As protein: CATSDSSAGTHNEQFF.

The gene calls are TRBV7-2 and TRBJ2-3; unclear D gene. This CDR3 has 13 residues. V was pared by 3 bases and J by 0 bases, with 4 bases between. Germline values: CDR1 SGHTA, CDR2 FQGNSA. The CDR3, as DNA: TGTGCCAGCAGCTTCTCTAGCACAGATACGCAGTATTTT. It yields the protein CASSFSSTDTQYF.

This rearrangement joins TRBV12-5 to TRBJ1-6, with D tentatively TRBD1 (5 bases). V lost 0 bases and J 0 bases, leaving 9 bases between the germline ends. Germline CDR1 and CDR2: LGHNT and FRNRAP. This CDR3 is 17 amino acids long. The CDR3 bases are TGTGCTAGTGGTTTGGTTGGGGGGAACTCCTATAATTCACCCCTCCACTTT. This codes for CASGLVGGNSYNSPLHF.